The clone carrying this T cell receptor beta chain was recorded many times. Antigen: not known. The sample originates from a study of identical twins. TCRdb fed the 5' RACE reads into MiXCR, producing one record per CDR3 protein. Of about 690,000 distinct CDR3 sequences in the sample, over 5% are singletons; the top ten hold roughly 1.6%. Study results and caveats: Cord blood beta clonotypes that were abundant carried fewer insertions, and memory repertoires showed no such trend.

V lost 3 bases, J lost 0 bases, and 7 bases lay in between. From germline, CDR1 is DFQATT and CDR2 SNEGSKA (reference sequence). The CDR3 length is 13 residues. The chain carries TRBV20-1 and TRBJ2-3; D is perhaps TRBD2 (6 bases). Sequenced material: naive T cells sorted from blood. This clonotype was obtained from a man aged 18 to 30 in good health. CDR3 region: CSASRGSTDTQYF. The CDR3 nucleotides read TGCAGTGCTAGTCGGGGGAGCACAGATACGCAGTATTTT.